This T cell receptor (beta chain) was observed in a study of CD8 T cells in Susac syndrome. Notes on this clonotype: Antigen: not known.

Random hexamers were used to reverse transcribe roughly 0.45 to 1 ug of RNA. It was immunoSEQ multiplex PCR that amplified TCR beta CDR3 across 54 Vbeta and 13 Jbeta. TCRdb independently ran MiXCR on the immunoSEQ multiplex PCR reads; one entry per CDR3 protein. This sample has some 300,000 distinct CDR3 sequences, with approximately 85% found just once. The germline V gene encodes CDR1 SGDLS and CDR2 YYNGEE. V was pared by 0 bases and J by 9 bases, with 7 bases between. The CDR3 has 12 amino acids. Broader study findings: As the study acknowledged, the number of individuals in its TCR sequencing and HLA analysis was relatively small.

Sample: CD8+ T cells from PBMCs. The J gene is TRBJ2-1, the V gene TRBV9; D not certain. The clonotype originates from a human donor with multiple sclerosis. The CDR3 reads CASSVGVGEQFF. Here the CDR3 DNA reads TGTGCCAGCAGCGTAGGGGTCGGTGAGCAGTTCTTC. The entire variable domain, with the rest obtained from reference TRBV9 and TRBJ2-1, is as follows: DSGVTQTPKHLITATGQRVTLRCSPRSGDLSVYWYQQSLDQGLQFLIQYYNGEERAKGNILERFSAQQFPDLHSELNLSSLELGDSALYFCASSVGVGEQFFGPGTRLTVL.